What follows is one TCR beta chain and its context. The target antigen is unknown. This sample was taken from a study of T cells in Graves' hyperthyroidism and ophthalmopathy. Trimming at V came to 5 bases and at J to 4 bases, leaving 16 bases not matched to a gene. Germline CDR1 and CDR2: MNHEY and SMNVEV (reference sequence). The CDR3 totals 18 residues. Uncontrolled infection, other autoimmune disease, pregnancy or lactation barred patients from enrollment. Study results and caveats: Ophthalmopathy and stable hyperthyroidism were separated by a 13 V-J model. Researchers found most expanded thyroid clonotypes above 0.001 in blood as well.

Amplification targeted TCR beta CDR3 regions from RNA transcripts. The TCR CDR3 was amplified in a first-round RT-PCR using the HTBI primer set. TCRdb independently ran MiXCR on the multiplex PCR reads; one entry per CDR3 protein. Among approximately 690,000 distinct CDR3 sequences listed, 20% to 25% were seen once. V gene TRBV27 combines with J gene TRBJ1-5, with TRBD1 matching 8 bases. Sequencing used blood. This sequence originates from a man aged 30 to 39 with Graves' ophthalmopathy. CDR3 DNA sequence: TGTGCCAGCAGTCCAGACAGGGGAGCACACCTTAGGAATCAGCCCCAGCATTTT. Translation: CASSPDRGAHLRNQPQHF.